The T cell receptor (beta chain) described here comes from a study of PD-L1 blockade in urothelial cancer. Overall study: Patients started atezolizumab around 2014, 1,200 mg intravenously every 3 weeks. Study-wide results and limits: Below-median pretreatment blood TCR clonality was associated with improved progression-free and overall survival.

TCR analog templates of synthetic origin were spiked into each PCR. The protocol was immunoSEQ multiplex PCR, while the TCRdb copy is restricted to in-frame clones and leaves out a portion. The data contain 95,000 to 100,000 clones, around 90% of them singletons. V shed 0 bases and J shed 3 bases, with 12 bases lying between them. From germline, CDR1 is SGHNT and CDR2 YYREEE (reference sequence). The CDR3 contains 15 residues. Time point of the sample: pretreatment peripheral blood. For this clone: The antigen remains unidentified.

This material consisted of PBMCs, taken around atezolizumab (anti-PD-L1) treatment. The TCR originated in a man between 60 and 75 years old with urothelial cancer. The chain has TRBV5-4 and TRBJ1-2, with D maybe TRBD1 (6 bases). The CDR3 sequence: CASSLDRVLDYGYTF. In DNA form, the CDR3 reads TGTGCCAGCAGCTTGGACAGGGTCCTCGACTATGGCTACACCTTC.